Below, 21 T cell receptor beta chains from the same sample are listed, as sequenced in a study of STAT5B mutations in CD4+ large granular lymphocyte leukemia. The method was immunoSEQ multiplex PCR; TCRdb's version includes in-frame clones alone and lacks a portion of them. The sample has over 35,000 clones, more than 80% seen once; the top ten hold approximately 4%. The specimen sequenced was CD4+ T cells from blood buffy coats. Source of these receptors: a human donor in good health.

The genes are TRBV7-9 and TRBJ2-3; D is unresolved. The germline V and J ends were trimmed by 6 bases and 4 bases, with 8 bases remaining between them. Germline-derived CDR1 and CDR2 are SEHNR and FQNEAQ (reference sequence). CDR3 length: 12 residues. CDR3 in DNA: TGTGCCAGCAGGGGGTCCGCAGATACGCAGTATTTT. This translates into CASRGSADTQYF.

The chain carries TRBV27 and TRBJ2-2, with D perhaps given as TRBD1 or TRBD2 (6 bases each). The V end was cut by 8 bases, the J end by 5 bases, with 21 bases between. Germline loops: CDR1 MNHEY, CDR2 SMNVEV (reference sequence). The CDR3 is 16 residues long. CDR3 coding DNA: TGTGCCAGCTCCTGGGGGGACACGGGGAGAACCGGGGAGCTGTTTTTT. Translating it yields CASSWGDTGRTGELFF.

CDR3 bases: TGTGCCAGCAGCCCCCGGCGGGGGGTCTACGAGCAGTACTTC. This encodes CASSPRRGVYEQYF. This chain uses TRBV6-5 with TRBJ2-7, with 8 bases identical to TRBD2. Per germline, CDR1 MNHEY and CDR2 SVGAGI. Trimming removed 6 bases from V and 3 bases from J; junction bases left unmatched: 7. The CDR3 runs 14 residues.

This clone was counted a single time. V gene TRBV6-5 combines with J gene TRBJ1-2, with TRBD1 matching over 7 bases. The CDR3 loop spans 13 amino acids. V trimming: 2 bases; J trimming: 4 bases; junction bases outside the gene matches: 1. Germline CDR1 reads MNHEY; CDR2 reads SVGAGI. The CDR3 spells CASSYGDSYGYTF. CDR3 nucleotide sequence: TGTGCCAGCAGTTACGGGGACAGCTATGGCTACACCTTC.

This clone was recorded once. The chain combines TRBV11-3 with TRBJ2-5; tentative D call: TRBD2 (5 bases). In germline, CDR1 is SGHNT, CDR2 YENEEA. This CDR3 is built from 12 residues. V shed 3 bases and J shed 7 bases, with 9 bases lying between them. DNA of the CDR3: TGTGCCAGCAGCTTCAGCGGCGCGACCCAGTACTTC. It specifies CASSFSGATQYF.

The V and J genes are TRBV15 and TRBJ2-5; D gene unclear. Deletions cut 5 bases from V and 2 bases from J, with 18 bases between. This CDR3 has 16 residues. Germline V gene sequence: CDR1 LNHNV, CDR2 YYDKDF (reference sequence). CDR3: CATSHPGAGLQETQYF. CDR3 nucleotides: TGTGCCACCAGCCACCCTGGAGCAGGTTTACAAGAGACCCAGTACTTC.

V usage is TRBV14 and J usage is TRBJ2-1; 10 bases map to TRBD2. Looked up from germline, CDR1 is SGHDN and CDR2 is FVKESK. After removal of 4 bases from V and 6 bases from J, the junction contained 3 bases not matched to a gene. The CDR3 runs 14 residues. The CDR3 is CASSPLAGVNEQFF. The CDR3 DNA follows: TGTGCCAGCAGCCCCCTAGCGGGAGTCAATGAGCAGTTCTTC.

The chain is built from TRBV12-5 and TRBJ2-1, with 7 bases fitting TRBD2. The germline CDR1 and CDR2 sequences are LGHNT and FRNRAP. Unmatched junction bases numbered 7, after V lost 2 bases and J lost 6 bases. The CDR3 contains 15 residues. The CDR3 spells CASGLLGAGANEQFF. Here the CDR3 DNA reads TGTGCTAGTGGTTTGTTAGGTGCGGGAGCCAATGAGCAGTTCTTC.

J is TRBJ2-7 and V is TRBV7-9, with 8 bases that match TRBD1. CDR1 is SEHNR, CDR2 FQNEAQ, per germline (reference sequence). The CDR3 is 13 amino acids. After removal of 1 base from V and 8 bases from J, the junction contained 4 bases not matched to a gene. The CDR3 DNA reads as TGTGCCAGCAGCTTAGATGGACAGGGAAAGCAGTACTTC. This codes for CASSLDGQGKQYF.

This clone was detected only a few times. CDR3 amino acids: CASSIGVLGAGELFF. The CDR3 DNA reads as TGTGCCAGTAGTATAGGGGTACTAGGCGCCGGGGAGCTGTTTTTT. The chain links TRBV19 to TRBJ2-2; a weak D match, TRBD2 (5 bases). The CDR3 runs to 15 residues. Germline V gene sequence: CDR1 LNHDA, CDR2 SQIVND (reference sequence). V dropped 1 base and J dropped 6 bases, with 12 bases sitting between them.

The J gene is TRBJ1-1, the V gene TRBV11-3; TRBD1 might be the D (5 bases). V gave up 4 bases and J gave up 4 bases, with 25 bases separating them. Germline CDR1 reads SGHNT; CDR2 reads YENEEA. The CDR3 contains 18 residues. The CDR3 spells CASSSFRDGVGVGTEAFF. CDR3 nucleotide sequence: TGTGCCAGCAGCTCGTTCCGGGACGGGGTTGGGGTTGGCACTGAAGCTTTCTTT.

In this sample, this clone turned up a few times. The V call is TRBV21-1, the J call TRBJ2-3; no check of the table's D call, TRBD2, against the DNA was made. TRBV21-1 is flagged as a pseudogene. This CDR3 has 23 residues. CDR3 residues: CASSKREGGRGLAGGRATDTQYF. The CDR3 DNA reads TGTGCCAGCAGCAAACGCGAGGGGGGCCGCGGACTAGCGGGAGGGAGAGCCACAGATACGCAGTATTTT.

This chain joins TRBV7-6 and TRBJ2-5; 7 bases fit TRBD1. V was clipped by 5 bases and J by 5 bases; unmatched bases: 11. The CDR3 consists of 15 residues. CDR1 and CDR2 (germline): SGHVS, FNYEAQ. The CDR3 loop is CASSPVGQWVETQYF. As DNA, the CDR3 is TGTGCCAGCAGCCCCGTGGGACAGTGGGTCGAGACCCAGTACTTC. The entire variable domain, with the rest obtained from reference TRBV7-6 and TRBJ2-5, is as follows: GAGVSQSPRYKVTKRGQDVALRCDPISGHVSLYWYRQALGQGPEFLTYFNYEAQQDKSGLPNDRFSAERPEGSISTLTIQRTEQRDSAMYRCASSPVGQWVETQYFGPGTRLLVL.

V and J are TRBV21-1 and TRBJ1-4; the listed D gene, TRBD1, was not tested against the DNA. TRBV21-1 is assigned pseudogene status. The CDR3 loop spans 13 amino acids. CDR3 region: CASRDRINEKLFF. CDR3 bases: TGTGCCAGCAGGGACAGGATTAATGAAAAACTGTTTTTT.

The count of this clone is one. The rearrangement links TRBV5-1 to TRBJ2-3, with no clear D. V lost 0 bases and J 6 bases, leaving 17 bases between the germline ends. Germline CDR1 and CDR2: SGHRS and YFSETQ. This CDR3 spans 16 amino acids. The CDR3 protein is CASSLAVGITGDTQYF. The CDR3, as DNA: TGCGCCAGCAGCTTGGCCGTGGGTATAACCGGGGATACGCAGTATTTT.

This clone was recorded a few times. This rearrangement joins TRBV28 to TRBJ1-5, with a weak D call TRBD1 (6 bases). The germline V gene has CDR1 MDHEN and CDR2 SYDVKM. This CDR3 region has 13 residues. CDR3 DNA: TGTGGGGGGGCCGTTAATAGCAATCAGCCCCAGCATTTT. Its protein is CGGAVNSNQPQHF.

The V gene is TRBV25-1, the J gene TRBJ2-1; possible D gene TRBD2, 7 bases. V was cut by 1 base and J by 3 bases, with 10 bases left in between. This CDR3 has 15 amino acids. CDR1 MGHDK and CDR2 SYGVNS come from the germline V gene. The CDR3 protein is CASSELGGHYNEQFF. CDR3 bases: TGTGCCAGCAGTGAATTGGGGGGGCACTACAATGAGCAGTTCTTC.

This clone was detected a few times. The rearrangement links TRBV10-3 to TRBJ2-3; no firm D call. V lost 3 bases, J lost 6 bases, and 7 bases lay in between. The CDR3 spans 12 residues. From germline, CDR1 is ENHRY and CDR2 SYGVKD. CDR3 DNA sequence: TGTGCCATCAGTGATAGTAGGGATACGCAGTATTTT. Translating it yields CAISDSRDTQYF.

CDR3 DNA: TGCGCCAGCAGCTTGGGCAGCTACTATGGCTACACCTTC. Amino acid sequence: CASSLGSYYGYTF. The rearrangement joins TRBV5-1 to TRBJ1-2; no reliable D call. CDR1 is SGHRS and CDR2 is YFSETQ in the germline V gene. V gave up 0 bases and J gave up 3 bases, with 6 bases separating them. The CDR3 consists of 13 residues.

The CDR3 DNA reads as TGTGCCAGCAGCAATCTGATAGACTATGGCTACACCTTC. Its protein product is CASSNLIDYGYTF. The rearrangement links TRBV5-4 to TRBJ1-2; D is unclear. The germline CDR1 and CDR2 sequences are SGHNT and YYREEE (reference sequence). Between the trimmed V and J ends, which lost 4 bases and 3 bases, there was a span of 10 bases. The CDR3 covers 13 residues. Combining the CDR3 with reference TRBV5-4 and TRBJ1-2 gives the whole variable domain ETGVTQSPTHLIKTRGQQVTLRCSSQSGHNTVSWYQQALGQGPQFIFQYYREEENGRGNFPPRFSGLQFPNYSSELNVNALELDDSALYLCASSNLIDYGYTFGSGTRLTVV.

CDR3 protein: CASSLRGSSYNEQFF. Here the CDR3 DNA reads TGTGCCAGCAGCTTGCGGGGGAGCTCCTACAATGAGCAGTTCTTC. The V gene is TRBV9, the J gene TRBJ2-1; 7 bases align to TRBD2. J gave up 0 bases and V 4 bases, and 4 bases lay outside the gene matches. Germline V gene sequence: CDR1 SGDLS, CDR2 YYNGEE. This CDR3 is 15 amino acids long. Drawing the rest from reference TRBV9 and TRBJ2-1, the complete variable domain is DSGVTQTPKHLITATGQRVTLRCSPRSGDLSVYWYQQSLDQGLQFLIQYYNGEERAKGNILERFSAQQFPDLHSELNLSSLELGDSALYFCASSLRGSSYNEQFFGPGTRLTVL.